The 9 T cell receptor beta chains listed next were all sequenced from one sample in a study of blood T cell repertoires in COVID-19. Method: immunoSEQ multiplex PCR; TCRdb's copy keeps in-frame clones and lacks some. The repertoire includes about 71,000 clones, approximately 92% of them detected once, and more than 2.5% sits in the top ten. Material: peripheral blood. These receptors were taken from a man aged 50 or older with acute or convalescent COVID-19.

The CDR3 here is CATSRDPPSIYSNQPQHF. Here the CDR3 DNA reads TGTGCCACCAGCAGAGATCCCCCTTCGATCTATAGCAATCAGCCCCAGCATTTT. The rearrangement joins TRBV15 to TRBJ1-5; D remains ambiguous. Per germline, CDR1 LNHNV and CDR2 YYDKDF (reference sequence). This CDR3 comprises 18 residues. Trimming removed 0 bases at V and 0 bases at J, with 15 bases between.

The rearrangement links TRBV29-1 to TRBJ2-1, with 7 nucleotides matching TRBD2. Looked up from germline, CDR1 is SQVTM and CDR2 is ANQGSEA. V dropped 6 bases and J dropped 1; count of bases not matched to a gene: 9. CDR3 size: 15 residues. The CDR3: CSVESGTGSYNEQFF. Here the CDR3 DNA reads TGCAGCGTAGAGAGCGGGACCGGATCCTACAATGAGCAGTTCTTC.

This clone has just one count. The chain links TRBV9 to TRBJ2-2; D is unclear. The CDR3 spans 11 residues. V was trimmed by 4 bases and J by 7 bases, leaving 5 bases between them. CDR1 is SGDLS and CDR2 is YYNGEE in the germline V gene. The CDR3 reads CASSPLGELFF. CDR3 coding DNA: TGTGCCAGCAGCCCTCTCGGGGAGCTGTTTTTT.

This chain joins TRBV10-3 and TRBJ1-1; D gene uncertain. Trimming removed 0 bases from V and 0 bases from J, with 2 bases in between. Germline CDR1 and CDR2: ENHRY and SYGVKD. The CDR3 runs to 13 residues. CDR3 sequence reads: CAISESMNTEAFF. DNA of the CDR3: TGTGCCATCAGTGAGTCTATGAACACTGAAGCTTTCTTT.

The CDR3 sequence is CASSLAGVGGYTF. In DNA, the CDR3 is TGTGCCAGCAGCTTGGCGGGGGTTGGTGGCTACACCTTC. This rearrangement joins TRBV5-4 to TRBJ1-2; maybe TRBD1 (5 bases). The CDR3 has 13 residues. V shed 0 bases and J shed 7 bases, with 10 bases lying between them. From germline, CDR1 is SGHNT and CDR2 YYREEE (reference sequence).

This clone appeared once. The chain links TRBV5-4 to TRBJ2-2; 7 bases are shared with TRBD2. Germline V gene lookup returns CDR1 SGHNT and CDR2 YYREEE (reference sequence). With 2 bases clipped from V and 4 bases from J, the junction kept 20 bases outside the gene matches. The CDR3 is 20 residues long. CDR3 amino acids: CASSFGPLGAGVPSTGELFF. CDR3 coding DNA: TGTGCCAGCAGCTTCGGGCCGTTAGGGGCGGGAGTGCCGAGCACCGGGGAGCTGTTTTTT.

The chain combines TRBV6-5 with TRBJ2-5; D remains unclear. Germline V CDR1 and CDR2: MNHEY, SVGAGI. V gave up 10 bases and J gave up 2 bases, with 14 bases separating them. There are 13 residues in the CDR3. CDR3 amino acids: CATQPGLQETQYF. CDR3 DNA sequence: TGTGCCACCCAGCCGGGTTTACAAGAGACCCAGTACTTC.

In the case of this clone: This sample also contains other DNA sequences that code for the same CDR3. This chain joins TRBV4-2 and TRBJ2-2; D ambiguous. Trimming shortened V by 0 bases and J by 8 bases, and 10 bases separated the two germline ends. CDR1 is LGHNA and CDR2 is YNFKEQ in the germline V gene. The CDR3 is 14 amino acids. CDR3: CASSQDRVSGELFF. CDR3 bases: TGTGCCAGCAGCCAAGATCGGGTTTCTGGGGAGCTGTTTTTT.

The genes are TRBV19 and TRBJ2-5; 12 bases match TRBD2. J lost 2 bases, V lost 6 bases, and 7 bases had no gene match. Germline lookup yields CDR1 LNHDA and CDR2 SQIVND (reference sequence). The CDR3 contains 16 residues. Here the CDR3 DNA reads TGTGCCAGTAGAAGGACTAGCGGGACACAGCAAGAGACCCAGTACTTC. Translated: CASRRTSGTQQETQYF.